This passage covers 14 T cell receptor beta chains from one sample sequenced in a study of T-cell reconstitution after alpha-beta-depleted transplantation in children. The TCRbeta library incorporated unique molecular identifiers. TCRdb processed the PCR reads anew with MiXCR; each CDR3 protein has one entry. The sample records around 380,000 distinct CDR3 sequences, about a tenth being singletons. Sequencing was performed on PBMCs from the stem cell graft donor, taken from the stem cell graft. The receptors originated from a human donor who donated a stem cell graft to a child with acute myeloid leukemia.

In this sample, this clonotype turned up a few times. This chain joins TRBV11-2 and TRBJ2-3; 7 bases agree with TRBD2. The CDR3 length is 14 residues. After removal of 5 bases from V and 2 bases from J, the junction contained 4 bases not matched to a gene. The germline V gene has CDR1 SGHAT and CDR2 FQNNGV. CDR3 nucleotides: TGTGCCAGCAGCCAGCGGGGTCCCACAGATACGCAGTATTTT. This sequence encodes CASSQRGPTDTQYF.

This clonotype was counted a few times. The CDR3 sequence is CASSYSVRGNNQPQHF. The CDR3 DNA reads as TGTGCCAGCAGTTACTCGGTCCGGGGGAACAATCAGCCCCAGCATTTT. The rearrangement links TRBV6-2 or TRBV6-3 to TRBJ1-5; D possibly corresponds to TRBD1 (5 bases). V lost 0 bases, J lost 3 bases, and 12 bases lay in between. The CDR3 runs 16 residues. Germline V gene data show CDR1 as MNHEY and CDR2 as SVGEGT.

This clonotype has more than one count but fewer than ten. CDR3 region: CASKQSSYNEQFF. The CDR3 DNA reads TGTGCCAGCAAGCAAAGCTCCTACAATGAGCAGTTCTTC. The chain has TRBV12-3 or TRBV12-4 and TRBJ2-1; no clear D gene. V was clipped by 7 bases and J by 0 bases, with 7 bases between them. This CDR3 has 13 amino acids.

J is TRBJ2-3 and V is TRBV7-3, with TRBD2 matching 14 bases. Germline CDR1 reads SGHTA; CDR2 reads FQGTGA. CDR3 size: 19 residues. V shed 2 bases, J shed 8 bases, and the junction held 15 bases outside the gene matches. CDR3 sequence: CASSLDGLAGGPPSVTQYF. The CDR3 DNA is TGTGCCAGCAGCTTAGACGGACTAGCGGGAGGCCCCCCGTCGGTTACGCAGTATTTT.

This clonotype was seen a handful of times. J is TRBJ2-1 and V is TRBV19; 11 bases are shared with TRBD2. V lost 6 bases and J lost 0; bases outside the gene matches: 4. Germline V gives CDR1 LNHDA, CDR2 SQIVND (reference sequence). CDR3 length: 16 residues. CDR3 sequence: CASRKLAGASYNEQFF. For the CDR3, the DNA is TGTGCCAGTAGGAAACTAGCGGGGGCCTCCTACAATGAGCAGTTCTTC. Supplemented by reference TRBV19 and TRBJ2-1, the full variable domain reads DGGITQSPKYLFRKEGQNVTLSCEQNLNHDAMYWYRQDPGQGLRLIYYSQIVNDFQKGDIAEGYSVSREKKESFPLTVTSAQKNPTAFYLCASRKLAGASYNEQFFGPGTRLTVL.

V and J are TRBV12-3 or TRBV12-4 and TRBJ2-2; 12 nucleotides align to TRBD1. The CDR3 length is 15 residues. Trimming removed 7 bases from V and 8 bases from J; junction bases left unmatched: 8. CDR3 sequence reads: CASTGGQGAAGELFF. DNA for the CDR3: TGTGCCAGCACCGGGGGACAGGGGGCAGCGGGGGAGCTGTTTTTT.

This clonotype was counted only a few times. The V gene is TRBV5-4, the J gene TRBJ1-2; D call uncertain. The CDR3 extends over 12 amino acids. With 4 bases removed from V and 4 bases from J, the gap between germline ends came to 8 bases. Germline V gene data show CDR1 as SGHNT and CDR2 as YYREEE (reference sequence). CDR3 in DNA: TGTGCCAGCAGCGCTCCCGGCTATGGCTACACCTTC. It yields the protein CASSAPGYGYTF.

This chain connects TRBV5-1 to TRBJ2-7; no definite D call. V was clipped by 5 bases and J by 2 bases, with 11 bases between them. The length of the CDR3 is 13 residues. CDR1 and CDR2 (germline): SGHRS, YFSETQ. The CDR3: CASSRGSAYEQYF. The CDR3 DNA reads TGCGCCAGCAGTAGAGGATCAGCCTACGAGCAGTACTTC. The variable domain in full, with the rest retrieved from reference TRBV5-1 and TRBJ2-7, is KAGVTQTPRYLIKTRGQQVTLSCSPISGHRSVSWYQQTPGQGLQFLFEYFSETQRNKGNFPGRFSGRQFSNSRSEMNVSTLELGDSALYLCASSRGSAYEQYFGPGTRLTVT.

There are a few counts of this clonotype. The genes are TRBV20-1 and TRBJ2-3; D is unclear. V dropped 3 bases and J dropped 2 bases, with 12 bases sitting between them. CDR1 and CDR2 from the germline V gene are DFQATT and SNEGSKA (reference sequence). CDR3 length: 14 residues. CDR3 DNA: TGCAGTGCTAGCACAGCTTCAACCACAGATACGCAGTATTTT. It is translated as CSASTASTTDTQYF.

This clonotype was recorded a few times. The chain links TRBV5-1 to TRBJ2-7; possible D gene TRBD2, 5 bases. Germline V CDR1 and CDR2: SGHRS, YFSETQ. This CDR3 region has 14 residues. Trimming left V 3 bases short and J 2 bases short, with 12 bases between. The CDR3: CASSSRTGTYEQYF. The CDR3 nucleotides read TGCGCCAGCAGCTCCCGAACGGGGACCTACGAGCAGTACTTC.

This clonotype was seen at least ten times. The chain combines TRBV7-2 with TRBJ2-5; no firm D call. This CDR3 region has 13 residues. V was shortened by 4 bases and J by 1 base, with 7 bases between the two germline ends. CDR1 is SGHTA and CDR2 is FQGNSA in the germline V gene. CDR3 coding DNA: TGTGCCAGCAGCTCGCGCGTCCAAGAGACCCAGTACTTC. This gives the protein CASSSRVQETQYF. The complete variable domain, with remaining parts taken from reference TRBV7-2 and TRBJ2-5, reads GAGVSQSPSNKVTEKGKDVELRCDPISGHTALYWYRQSLGQGLEFLIYFQGNSAPDKSGLPSDRFSAERTGGSVSTLTIQRTQQEDSAVYLCASSSRVQETQYFGPGTRLLVL.

DNA of the CDR3: TGTGCCAGCAGTTACTCGAGGGTGGCTCGGGAGGCTTTCTTT. This encodes CASSYSRVAREAFF. V is TRBV6-5 and J is TRBJ1-1; D is unresolved. V shed 0 bases and J shed 11 bases, with 16 bases lying between them. This CDR3 contains 14 residues. The germline V gene has CDR1 MNHEY and CDR2 SVGAGI.

The rearrangement links TRBV7-8 to TRBJ1-5; D unclear. CDR1 is SGHVS, CDR2 FQNEAQ, per germline. V was shortened by 2 bases and J by 4 bases, with 9 bases between the two germline ends. CDR3 length equals 14 residues. The CDR3 spells CASSLPGGNQPQHF. The CDR3 region has the DNA TGTGCCAGCAGCTTACCGGGCGGAAATCAGCCCCAGCATTTT. Together with reference TRBV7-8 and TRBJ1-5, the CDR3 gives the full variable domain: GAGVSQSPRYKVAKRGQDVALRCDPISGHVSLFWYQQALGQGPEFLTYFQNEAQLDKSGLPSDRFFAERPEGSVSTLKIQRTQQEDSAVYLCASSLPGGNQPQHFGDGTRLSIL.

The chain recombines TRBV20-1 with TRBJ2-3, with 11 bases aligning to TRBD2. Germline trimming cut 6 bases from V and 4 bases from J; bases unmatched to any gene: 6. This CDR3 is built from 14 residues. Germline CDR1 reads DFQATT; CDR2 reads SNEGSKA (reference sequence). This CDR3 reads CSARLAGRPDTQYF. The CDR3 DNA sequence: TGCAGTGCCAGACTAGCGGGACGCCCAGATACGCAGTATTTT.